Listed here is a single TCR beta chain. Its specificity is unknown. A multiplex PCR was run with 60 Vbeta primers and 13 Jbeta primers. Data came from immunoSEQ multiplex PCR; TCRdb stores just in-frame clones and leaves some out. The sample has 150,000 to 200,000 clones, 60% to 80% seen once. This entry comes from a study of cytomegalovirus exposure and HLA in healthy donors. Study information: One earlier analysis, a look at 150 million to 200 million T cells, found 117 million unique TCR beta sequences.

Findings and limits, study-wide: A later analysis found most CMV-associated TCR beta chains apparently HLA-restricted. Associated with cytomegalovirus, according to the listing, were around 170 TCR beta chains. Later analysis identified several of the most significant clusters that appeared linked to common viral pathogens.

V lost 3 bases to trimming and J lost 0 bases; unmatched junction nucleotides: 14. Per the germline V gene, CDR1 is MDHEN and CDR2 is SYDVKM. This CDR3 spans 19 amino acids. The source is a man in his forties or fifties in good health and CMV-seropositive. The gene calls are TRBV28 and TRBJ1-5, with 7 bases lining up with TRBD1. Sequences were obtained from PBMCs. Here the CDR3 reads CASSLPRQGRVHSNQPQHF. CDR3 bases: TGTGCCAGCAGTTTGCCCCGACAGGGTCGGGTACATAGCAATCAGCCCCAGCATTTT.